This entry concerns a single TCR beta chain. The antigen is unknown. These data originate in a study of cytomegalovirus exposure and HLA in healthy donors. Study-wide findings and caveats: The authors enumerated under 200 TCR beta chains as linked to cytomegalovirus.

The CDR3 spans 14 residues. Germline V gene lookup returns CDR1 SGHDN and CDR2 FVKESK. V was cut by 3 bases and J by 10 bases, with 18 bases left in between. PCR involved 60 Vbeta and 13 Jbeta primers. TCRdb's copy holds only in-frame clones and misses some; the assay was immunoSEQ multiplex PCR. This sample's clone table lists fewer than 85,000 clones. The receptor was derived from a woman aged 40 to 50 in good health and CMV-seropositive. The chain carries TRBV14 and TRBJ1-1; D remains ambiguous. The sample taken for sequencing was PBMCs. The chain's CDR3 is CASSHKAPSRRAFF. CDR3 sequence (DNA): TGTGCCAGCAGCCACAAAGCCCCGAGCAGGCGAGCTTTCTTT.